Presented here are 21 T cell receptor beta chains from one specimen sequenced in a study of shared clonotypes between healthy human individuals. Naive CD8 cells lacked CD45RO, underwent positive selection for CCR7 and left out terminally differentiated effector memory CD45RA+ cells. Clones were sequenced by immunoSEQ multiplex PCR, and TCRdb holds only the in-frame ones, with some missing. The sample has about 2.2 million clones, about 93% seen once. Sequenced input: naive CD8+ T cells from PBMCs. The receptors shown here come from a young man in good health. Some clones in this sample may be carry-over from other donors' samples.

The chain links TRBV6-1 to TRBJ1-3; D perhaps matches TRBD1 (5 bases). V was trimmed by 8 bases and J by 3 bases, leaving 20 bases between them. Germline V gene sequence: CDR1 MNHNS, CDR2 SASEGT. The CDR3 covers 16 residues. CDR3 region: CASGEVTGVNGNTIYF. CDR3 bases: TGTGCCAGCGGCGAAGTTACGGGGGTCAATGGAAACACCATATATTTT.

The chain combines TRBV4-1 with TRBJ1-4, with 7 bases identical to TRBD1. Trimming at V came to 2 bases and at J to 8 bases, leaving 8 bases not matched to a gene. From germline, CDR1 is MGHRA and CDR2 YSYEKL. The CDR3 length is 15 residues. CDR3 sequence (DNA): TGCGCCAGCAGCCAATCGACAGGGTTGAAAGAAAAACTGTTTTTT. Translating it yields CASSQSTGLKEKLFF.

The chain couples TRBV7-9 to TRBJ1-4, with 7 nucleotides matching TRBD1. V dropped 5 bases and J dropped 8; count of bases not matched to a gene: 8. The CDR3 extends over 14 amino acids. CDR1 SEHNR and CDR2 FQNEAQ come from the germline V gene (reference sequence). The CDR3 sequence is CASSATGVVEKLFF. The DNA for the CDR3 is TGTGCCAGCAGCGCAACAGGGGTAGTCGAAAAACTGTTTTTT.

Note on this clone: The same CDR3 is also encoded by other DNA sequences in this sample. J is TRBJ2-2 and V is TRBV28; possibly TRBD2 for D (6 bases). With 2 bases removed from V and 4 bases from J, the gap between germline ends came to 11 bases. CDR3 length: 15 residues. Germline CDR1 MDHEN, CDR2 SYDVKM. CDR3: CASSLPGGATGELFF. The CDR3 nucleotides are TGTGCCAGCAGTTTACCCGGAGGGGCCACCGGGGAGCTGTTTTTT.

This chain uses TRBV7-9 with TRBJ1-2; D uncertain. Looked up from germline, CDR1 is SEHNR and CDR2 is FQNEAQ (reference sequence). Trimming took 2 bases from V and 4 from J, leaving 8 bases between them. The CDR3 consists of 13 residues. As DNA, the CDR3 is TGTGCCAGCAGCTTAAGCCGCTCCTATGGCTACACCTTC. Its translation: CASSLSRSYGYTF.

This chain joins TRBV9 and TRBJ2-2; 8 bases line up with TRBD1. After removal of 4 bases from V and 4 bases from J, the junction contained 6 bases not matched to a gene. The germline gives CDR1 SGDLS, CDR2 YYNGEE. This CDR3 spans 15 amino acids. CDR3 residues: CASSQTGGFTGELFF. DNA of the CDR3: TGTGCCAGCAGCCAAACAGGGGGATTCACCGGGGAGCTGTTTTTT.

The chain recombines TRBV27 with TRBJ1-1, with D maybe TRBD1 (6 bases). Germline CDR1 is MNHEY and CDR2 is SMNVEV (reference sequence). With 2 bases removed from V and 1 base from J, the gap between germline ends came to 8 bases. CDR3 length equals 14 residues. The CDR3 loop reads CASSLRGWNTEAFF. CDR3 in DNA: TGTGCCAGCAGTTTAAGGGGGTGGAACACTGAAGCTTTCTTT.

This clone has a single count. This chain uses TRBV4-2 with TRBJ2-1, with D unclear. The CDR3 extends over 12 amino acids. Deletions cut 4 bases from V and 6 bases from J, with 7 bases between. The germline gives CDR1 LGHNA, CDR2 YNFKEQ. The CDR3 DNA reads TGTGCCAGCAGCCCTCAGACCAATGAGCAGTTCTTC. It is translated as CASSPQTNEQFF.

The rearrangement joins TRBV6-5 to TRBJ1-3, with D unclear. Trimming pared 2 bases from V and 4 bases from J, leaving 9 bases between. This CDR3 region has 14 residues. In germline, CDR1 is MNHEY, CDR2 SVGAGI. CDR3 DNA: TGTGCCAGCAGTTACACCCAAACGGGAAACACCATATATTTT. Translation gives CASSYTQTGNTIYF.

The chain carries TRBV5-1 and TRBJ1-1; D gene uncertain. This CDR3 is 14 amino acids long. CDR1 and CDR2 from the germline V gene are SGHRS and YFSETQ. V lost 4 bases and J 5 bases, leaving 15 bases between the germline ends. This CDR3 reads CASSGGMGLTEAFF. The CDR3 bases are TGCGCCAGCAGCGGCGGGATGGGTTTGACTGAAGCTTTCTTT.

This chain uses TRBV9 with TRBJ1-5, with 7 nucleotides matching TRBD1. Trimming removed 0 bases from V and 6 bases from J; junction bases left unmatched: 6. Germline CDR1 reads SGDLS; CDR2 reads YYNGEE. CDR3 length equals 15 residues. For the CDR3, the DNA is TGTGCCAGCAGCGTAGGCCGGGACAGCGGTCAGCCCCAGCATTTT. This encodes CASSVGRDSGQPQHF.

Comment on this clone: The sample carries other DNA sequences with the same CDR3. The gene calls are TRBV5-1 and TRBJ1-1, with 8 bases aligning to TRBD1. CDR1 is SGHRS, CDR2 YFSETQ, per germline. With V trimmed by 0 bases and J by 4 bases, 2 bases remained unmatched. The CDR3 runs to 14 residues. This CDR3 is CASSLGQGSTEAFF. In DNA form, the CDR3 reads TGCGCCAGCAGCTTGGGACAGGGGAGCACTGAAGCTTTCTTT.

V and J are TRBV5-6 and TRBJ2-7, with D possibly being TRBD1 or TRBD2 (5 bases each). V lost 4 bases and J 2 bases, leaving 13 bases between the germline ends. This CDR3 has 14 residues. Germline V gene data show CDR1 as SGHDT and CDR2 as YYEEEE. The CDR3 DNA is TGTGCCAGCAGCGAGGGACCTGGAACCTACGAGCAGTACTTC. It encodes CASSEGPGTYEQYF.

The rearrangement uses TRBV5-1 and TRBJ2-7; no definite D call. V lost 2 bases to trimming and J lost 0 bases, with 15 bases between them. Germline-derived CDR1 and CDR2 are SGHRS and YFSETQ. This CDR3 is built from 16 residues. The CDR3 is CASSFGTILSSYEQYF. DNA of the CDR3: TGCGCCAGCAGCTTCGGTACTATATTAAGCTCCTACGAGCAGTACTTC.

The rearrangement uses TRBV29-1 and TRBJ2-7; TRBD2 agrees at 8 bases. The CDR3 has 13 amino acids. Germline V gene data show CDR1 as SQVTM and CDR2 as ANQGSEA. After removal of 6 bases from V and 2 bases from J, the junction contained 6 bases not matched to a gene. The CDR3: CSVPSGSAYEQYF. DNA for the CDR3: TGCAGCGTCCCGAGCGGGAGTGCCTACGAGCAGTACTTC.

This clone was observed once. Relative to the germline gene, one junction end is altered; a read error may explain this. The chain is built from TRBV14 and TRBJ2-7, with D perhaps matching TRBD1 (5 bases). CDR3 length: 13 residues. Germline V gene lookup returns CDR1 SGHDN and CDR2 FVKESK. CDR3 bases: TGTGCCGGCAGCCAAGGGGTCAGGGACGAGCAGTACTTC. Translated, it gives CAGSQGVRDEQYF.

Written as DNA, the CDR3 is TGCGCCAGCAGCCCTCCCTCAGGGGTATGGGGCTACACCTTC. Translation gives CASSPPSGVWGYTF. The chain joins TRBV4-1 to TRBJ1-2; weak D call: TRBD1 (6 bases). From germline, CDR1 is MGHRA and CDR2 YSYEKL. This CDR3 contains 14 residues. Between the trimmed V and J ends, which lost 4 bases and 8 bases, there was a span of 17 bases.

The gene calls are TRBV7-7 and TRBJ2-1; TRBD1 aligns across 7 bases. The CDR3 has 13 residues. Germline V CDR1 and CDR2: SSHAT, FNYEAQ (reference sequence). V lost 3 bases to trimming and J lost 12 bases; unmatched junction nucleotides: 8. In DNA form, the CDR3 reads TGTGCCAGCAGCTTCAGACAGGGACCAGGGCAGTTCTTC. This translates into CASSFRQGPGQFF.

As DNA, the CDR3 is TGTGCCAGCAGTGAAACCCCCTTTCCCTACGAGCAGTACTTC. This translates into CASSETPFPYEQYF. The chain employs TRBV2 and TRBJ2-7; D is undetermined. The germline V and J ends were trimmed by 2 bases and 2 bases, with 10 bases remaining between them. Per the germline V gene, CDR1 is SNHLY and CDR2 is FYNNEI. CDR3 length: 14 amino acids.

This chain joins TRBV4-1 and TRBJ2-1, with 8 bases that match TRBD2. Germline CDR1 and CDR2: MGHRA and YSYEKL. The ends lost 1 base at V and 7 bases at J; junction bases unmatched: 15. CDR3 length: 18 residues. The CDR3 protein is CASSQGTWASGPRNEQFF. CDR3 sequence (DNA): TGCGCCAGCAGCCAAGGTACGTGGGCTAGCGGGCCGAGGAATGAGCAGTTCTTC.

The V and J genes are TRBV5-6 and TRBJ2-7; 15 bases align to TRBD2. Germline lookup yields CDR1 SGHDT and CDR2 YYEEEE. The V and J ends lost 5 bases and 5 bases, in that order; junction bases with no gene match: 11. CDR3 size: 17 residues. The CDR3 here is CASSSNGLAGGPNEQYF. Here the CDR3 DNA reads TGTGCCAGCAGTTCAAATGGACTAGCGGGAGGGCCAAACGAGCAGTACTTC.